A single sample gave rise to the 18 T cell receptor beta chains below, sequenced in a study of tumour-infiltrating T cells in Burkitt lymphoma. Here immunoSEQ multiplex PCR was the method, and the copy in TCRdb shows in-frame clones only, minus some. Among 5,000 to 6,500 clones, 9.5% to 13% were seen once, and the ten largest hold over 2.5%. The sample comprised tumor tissue. These receptor sequences come from a human donor with diffuse large B-cell lymphoma.

This clone turned up a few times. The rearrangement links TRBV10-3 to TRBJ1-2; D is ambiguous. CDR1 and CDR2 (germline): ENHRY, SYGVKD. V was clipped by 7 bases and J by 2 bases, with 17 bases between them. The CDR3 contains 15 residues. In DNA form, the CDR3 reads TGTGCCATCACCCCTAACTTCGTCAAGAACTATGGCTACACCTTC. Protein: CAITPNFVKNYGYTF.

This rearrangement joins TRBV11-2 to TRBJ2-1; 8 nucleotides agree with TRBD1. The V gene end was trimmed by 0 bases and the J gene end by 3 bases; junction bases not matched to a gene: 1. From germline, CDR1 is SGHAT and CDR2 FQNNGV. The CDR3 is 15 residues long. CDR3 sequence reads: CASSLEGTGYNEQFF. DNA for the CDR3: TGTGCCAGCAGCTTAGAAGGGACAGGCTACAATGAGCAGTTCTTC.

The chain combines TRBV4-1 with TRBJ1-1; no reliable D call. The CDR3 totals 16 residues. The V gene's germline CDR1 is MGHRA and CDR2 YSYEKL. Trimming shortened V by 0 bases and J by 0 bases, and 11 bases separated the two germline ends. CDR3 sequence reads: CASSQDVGNLNTEAFF. DNA of the CDR3: TGCGCCAGCAGCCAAGATGTCGGGAACTTGAACACTGAAGCTTTCTTT.

This chain links TRBV19 with TRBJ1-2, with 9 bases lining up with TRBD1. J gave up 6 bases and V 5 bases, and 7 bases lay outside the gene matches. The CDR3 sequence is 14 residues long. The V gene's germline CDR1 is LNHDA and CDR2 SQIVND (reference sequence). The CDR3 DNA reads TGTGCCAGTAGTCCACGACAGGGGGTGGATGGCTACACCTTC. The encoded protein is CASSPRQGVDGYTF.

This clone was detected a few times. The chain uses TRBV6-5 and TRBJ1-5; 7 positions agree with TRBD1. The trim removed 4 bases at V and 11 bases at J, leaving 5 bases unmatched. Germline assignment: CDR1 MNHEY and CDR2 SVGAGI. This CDR3 is built from 12 residues. CDR3 sequence reads: CASSSPGQAQHF. The CDR3 region has the DNA TGTGCCAGCAGTTCCCCTGGACAGGCCCAGCATTTT.

V gene TRBV5-1 combines with J gene TRBJ1-1; the D gene is possibly TRBD1 (5 bases). The CDR3 is made up of 15 amino acids. Germline assignment: CDR1 SGHRS and CDR2 YFSETQ. Trimming took 1 base from V and 1 from J, leaving 11 bases between them. In nucleotides, the CDR3 is TGCGCCAGCAGCTTGTTTGGACACGGGAACACTGAAGCTTTCTTT. Translating gives CASSLFGHGNTEAFF. Filled out from reference TRBV5-1 and TRBJ1-1, the complete variable domain reads KAGVTQTPRYLIKTRGQQVTLSCSPISGHRSVSWYQQTPGQGLQFLFEYFSETQRNKGNFPGRFSGRQFSNSRSEMNVSTLELGDSALYLCASSLFGHGNTEAFFGQGTRLTVV.

This clone has just a few counts. J is TRBJ1-2 and V is TRBV4-1; tentative D call: TRBD1 (5 bases). CDR1 and CDR2 (germline): MGHRA, YSYEKL. The V end lost 3 bases, the J end lost 3 bases, and 23 bases lay between the germline ends. This CDR3 is 18 amino acids long. CDR3 bases: TGCGCCAGCAGCCATTTTTCCGGGGGACCAGTGGACTACTATGGCTACACCTTC. Its translation: CASSHFSGGPVDYYGYTF.

This clone came up a few times. J is TRBJ2-5 and V is TRBV7-9; a weak D match, TRBD2 (5 bases). Germline CDR1 reads SEHNR; CDR2 reads FQNEAQ (reference sequence). V dropped 9 bases and J dropped 2 bases, with 13 bases sitting between them. This CDR3 has 13 amino acids. The CDR3 nucleotides read TGTGCCAGTCTCGGGGAAAAACAAGAGACCCAGTACTTC. This encodes CASLGEKQETQYF.

This chain connects TRBV4-1 to TRBJ1-1; no clear D gene. Germline-derived CDR1 and CDR2 are MGHRA and YSYEKL. This CDR3 comprises 16 residues. Trimming took 1 base from V and 1 from J, leaving 13 bases between them. The CDR3, as DNA: TGCGCCAGCAGCCAAGCACCCCCAGCGGAGAACACTGAAGCTTTCTTT. It codes for CASSQAPPAENTEAFF.

The rearrangement joins TRBV5-1 to TRBJ1-4; 9 positions agree with TRBD1. Germline CDR1 is SGHRS and CDR2 is YFSETQ. The V gene end was trimmed by 4 bases and the J gene end by 1 base; junction bases not matched to a gene: 2. The CDR3 is made up of 15 amino acids. Here the CDR3 DNA reads TGCGCCAGCAGCAGACAGGGGGAAACTAATGAAAAACTGTTTTTT. Protein: CASSRQGETNEKLFF.

This clone occurred a few times. The chain recombines TRBV19 with TRBJ1-2, with D hard to call. Trimming took 10 bases from V and 3 from J, leaving 21 bases between them. Germline V CDR1 and CDR2: LNHDA, SQIVND (reference sequence). This CDR3 contains 15 residues. The chain's CDR3 is CATSDSPKVDYGYTF. DNA of the CDR3: TGTGCCACCTCGGACTCTCCTAAAGTAGACTATGGCTACACCTTC.

V gene TRBV5-6 combines with J gene TRBJ1-5; D is uncertain. Deletions cut 4 bases from V and 1 base from J, with 9 bases between. Looked up from germline, CDR1 is SGHDT and CDR2 is YYEEEE. The CDR3 length is 14 residues. Here the CDR3 reads CASSRRESNQPQHF. CDR3 in DNA: TGTGCCAGCAGCCGTCGAGAGAGCAATCAGCCCCAGCATTTT. The complete variable domain, with remaining parts taken from reference TRBV5-6 and TRBJ1-5, reads DAGVTQSPTHLIKTRGQQVTLRCSPKSGHDTVSWYQQALGQGPQFIFQYYEEEERQRGNFPDRFSGHQFPNYSSELNVNALLLGDSALYLCASSRRESNQPQHFGDGTRLSIL.

The table lists this clone with a few counts. Other DNA sequences from this sample encode an identical CDR3 as well. The V and J genes are TRBV5-1 and TRBJ1-2; D gene unclear. The CDR3 length is 11 residues. Germline-derived CDR1 and CDR2 are SGHRS and YFSETQ. V gave up 5 bases and J gave up 10 bases, with 12 bases separating them. The CDR3 DNA is TGCGCCAGCAGTTTGAACCGTCACTACACCTTC. It encodes CASSLNRHYTF.

Here the CDR3 DNA reads TGTGCCAGCAGTTATCCGGGACAGGGGTACGAGCAGTACTTC. Protein product: CASSYPGQGYEQYF. The rearrangement uses TRBV6-7 and TRBJ2-5; 10 bases map to TRBD1. The J call could be wrong; TRBJ2-7 is a better fit for the DNA end. TRBV6-7 is marked as an open reading frame, function uncertain. The CDR3 is 14 amino acids.

V and J are TRBV7-6 and TRBJ1-1; the D gene is possibly TRBD1 (5 bases). Trimming took 1 base from V and 4 from J, leaving 10 bases between them. The V gene's germline CDR1 is SGHVS and CDR2 FNYEAQ. This CDR3 region has 14 residues. The CDR3 sequence: CASSLVLGATEAFF. The CDR3 nucleotides read TGTGCCAGCAGCTTAGTTTTAGGGGCCACTGAAGCTTTCTTT.

V gene TRBV5-1 combines with J gene TRBJ2-5; TRBD1 matches 8 bases. The CDR3 spans 16 residues. J gave up 4 bases and V 3 bases, and 11 bases lay outside the gene matches. CDR1 is SGHRS, CDR2 YFSETQ, per germline. The CDR3 region has the DNA TGCGCCAGCAGCTCCCACGGGCAGGGGGCTGGAGAGACCCAGTACTTC. Translation gives CASSSHGQGAGETQYF.

This clone showed up just a few times. This chain connects TRBV7-2 to TRBJ2-7; 8 nucleotides line up with TRBD2. The CDR3 runs to 15 residues. Germline V gene lookup returns CDR1 SGHTA and CDR2 FQGNSA. J was trimmed by 3 bases and V by 5 bases; bases with no gene match: 9. CDR3 loop: CASSPSGGGVYEQYF. CDR3 bases: TGTGCCAGCAGCCCGAGCGGGGGTGGCGTCTACGAGCAGTACTTC.

The table lists this clone with a few counts. The rearrangement links TRBV10-1 to TRBJ2-1, with D perhaps TRBD1 (6 bases). CDR1 WNHNN and CDR2 SYGVQD come from the germline V gene (reference sequence). This CDR3 is 13 amino acids long. The V gene lost 3 bases and the J gene lost 8 bases, with 11 bases spanning the gap. CDR3 sequence: CASSDRQDYEQFF. CDR3 DNA: TGCGCCAGCAGTGACAGACAGGACTATGAGCAGTTCTTC.